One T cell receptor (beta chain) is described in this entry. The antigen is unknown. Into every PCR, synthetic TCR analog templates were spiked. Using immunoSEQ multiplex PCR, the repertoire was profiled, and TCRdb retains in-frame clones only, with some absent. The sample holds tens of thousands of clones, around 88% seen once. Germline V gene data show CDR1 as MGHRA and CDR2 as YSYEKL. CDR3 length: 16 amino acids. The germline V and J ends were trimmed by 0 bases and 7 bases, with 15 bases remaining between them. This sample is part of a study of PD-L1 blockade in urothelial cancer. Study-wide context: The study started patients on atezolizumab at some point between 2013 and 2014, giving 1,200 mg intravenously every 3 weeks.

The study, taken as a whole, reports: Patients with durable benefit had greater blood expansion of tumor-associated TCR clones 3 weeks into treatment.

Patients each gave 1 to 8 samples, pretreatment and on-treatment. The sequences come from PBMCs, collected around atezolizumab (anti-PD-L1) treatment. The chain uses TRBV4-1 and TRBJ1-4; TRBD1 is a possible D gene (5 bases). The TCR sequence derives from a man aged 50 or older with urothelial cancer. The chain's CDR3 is CASSQDWTGGGEKLFF. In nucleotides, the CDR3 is TGCGCCAGCAGCCAAGATTGGACCGGGGGAGGTGAAAAACTGTTTTTT.